The 7 T cell receptor beta chains in this list originate from one sample, sequenced in a study of OX40 agonist ivuxolimab in advanced cancers. The data were produced by immunoSEQ multiplex PCR, yet TCRdb's version contains in-frame clones alone and is incomplete. The profile shows 55,000 to 75,000 clones, 65% to 85% of them singletons. The sample consisted of CD4+ or CD8+ T cells sorted from blood, taken in a trial of the OX40 agonist ivuxolimab. Every receptor here comes from an adult with an advanced solid tumor such as melanoma, head and neck, liver or kidney cancer.

The chain has TRBV7-7 and TRBJ2-1, with D perhaps TRBD2 (5 bases). The CDR3 extends over 16 amino acids. The germline V gene encodes CDR1 SSHAT and CDR2 FNYEAQ (reference sequence). V was clipped by 5 bases and J by 3 bases, with 17 bases between them. CDR3: CASSAQPSAGYNEQFF. The CDR3 nucleotides are TGTGCCAGCAGCGCCCAACCCTCGGCGGGCTACAATGAGCAGTTCTTC. The full variable domain, its missing parts supplied by reference TRBV7-7 and TRBJ2-1, is GAGVSQSPRYKVTKRGQDVTLRCDPISSHATLYWYQQALGQGPEFLTYFNYEAQPDKSGLPSDRFSAERPEGSISTLTIQRTEQRDSAMYRCASSAQPSAGYNEQFFGPGTRLTVL.

The rearrangement links TRBV28 to TRBJ1-5; 7 bases are shared with TRBD1. Germline CDR1 is MDHEN and CDR2 is SYDVKM. The CDR3 sequence is 17 residues long. Trimming took 3 bases from V and 0 from J; bases not matched to a gene: 8. As DNA, the CDR3 is TGTGCCAGCAGTTTCGGACAGGCCTTTGATAGCAATCAGCCCCAGCATTTT. It is translated as CASSFGQAFDSNQPQHF.

The rearrangement joins TRBV5-1 to TRBJ2-7, with TRBD2 matching 9 bases. The CDR3 runs 16 residues. The ends lost 0 bases at V and 2 bases at J; junction bases unmatched: 6. Germline-derived CDR1 and CDR2 are SGHRS and YFSETQ. CDR3 DNA: TGCGCCAGCAGCTTGGCCACGGTAGCGGGAGCCTACGAGCAGTACTTC. Amino acids: CASSLATVAGAYEQYF.

This chain links TRBV7-3 with TRBJ2-7, with D perhaps matching TRBD1 (6 bases). The V gene lost 5 bases and the J gene lost 0 bases, with 11 bases spanning the gap. There are 14 residues in the CDR3. Germline loops: CDR1 SGHTA, CDR2 FQGTGA. The CDR3 protein is CASSDRWSSYEQYF. CDR3 coding DNA: TGTGCCAGCAGCGACAGGTGGAGCTCCTACGAGCAGTACTTC.

The chain links TRBV30 to TRBJ2-5; D unresolved. The germline V gene encodes CDR1 GTSNPN and CDR2 SVGIG (reference sequence). The CDR3 runs to 13 residues. Trimming shortened V by 5 bases and J by 2 bases, and 12 bases separated the two germline ends. CDR3 protein: CAWGMAAQETQYF. The DNA for the CDR3 is TGTGCCTGGGGCATGGCGGCACAAGAGACCCAGTACTTC.

The gene calls are TRBV28 and TRBJ2-2; a weak D match, TRBD1 (7 bases). The germline V gene has CDR1 MDHEN and CDR2 SYDVKM. The CDR3 totals 16 residues. V was clipped by 5 bases and J by 6 bases, with 19 bases between them. Here the CDR3 reads CASSPGGSGRPGELFF. In nucleotides, the CDR3 is TGTGCCAGCAGTCCAGGGGGATCAGGGAGGCCCGGGGAGCTGTTTTTT.

The gene calls are TRBV19 and TRBJ1-5, with D perhaps matching TRBD1 (5 bases). The CDR3 extends over 15 amino acids. Trimming took 5 bases from V and 4 from J, leaving 15 bases between them. Germline CDR1 LNHDA, CDR2 SQIVND (reference sequence). CDR3 loop: CASSPRQFRNQPQHF. The CDR3 DNA follows: TGTGCCAGTAGTCCCCGACAGTTCCGAAATCAGCCCCAGCATTTT.